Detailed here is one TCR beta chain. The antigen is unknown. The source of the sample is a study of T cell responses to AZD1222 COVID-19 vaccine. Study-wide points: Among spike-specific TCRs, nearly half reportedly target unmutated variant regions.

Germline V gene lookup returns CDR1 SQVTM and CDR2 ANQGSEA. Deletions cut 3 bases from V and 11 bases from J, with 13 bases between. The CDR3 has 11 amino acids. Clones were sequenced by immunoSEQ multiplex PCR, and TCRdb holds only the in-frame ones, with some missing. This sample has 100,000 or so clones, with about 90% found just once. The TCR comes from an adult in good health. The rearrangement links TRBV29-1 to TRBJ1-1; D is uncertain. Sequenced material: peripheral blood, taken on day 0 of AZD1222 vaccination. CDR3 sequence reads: CSVDVTGMAFF. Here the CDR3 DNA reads TGCAGCGTTGACGTAACGGGCATGGCTTTCTTT.